The 3 T cell receptor beta chains below come from one sample, sequenced in a study of identifying expanded T cells in peripheral blood. TCRdb keeps only in-frame clones here, not all; method: immunoSEQ multiplex PCR. The sample shows 65,000 to 95,000 clones, about 90% of them seen only once. Sequencing input: blood. These receptors originate from a person aged 18 to 75 in good health.

This clone was observed a few times. The CDR3 here is CASSSDWEGGYTF. CDR3 nucleotide sequence: TGTGCCAGCAGCTCCGACTGGGAGGGAGGCTACACCTTC. The V gene is TRBV7-9, the J gene TRBJ1-2; D gene ambiguous. CDR3 size: 13 residues. The ends were cut back, 4 bases at V and 8 bases at J, with 14 bases in the middle. Germline V gene sequence: CDR1 SEHNR, CDR2 FQNEAQ (reference sequence).

The J gene is TRBJ2-5, the V gene TRBV11-2, with TRBD1 matching over 12 bases. CDR3 size: 15 residues. V was pared by 5 bases and J by 5 bases, with 6 bases of the junction left unmatched. The V gene's germline CDR1 is SGHAT and CDR2 FQNNGV. The CDR3: CASSPGQGAGETQYF. CDR3 DNA: TGTGCCAGCAGCCCGGGACAGGGGGCAGGGGAGACCCAGTACTTC.

This sequence joins TRBV19 and TRBJ2-5, with D unresolved. Germline V gene sequence: CDR1 LNHDA, CDR2 SQIVND (reference sequence). Trimming removed 2 bases from V and 5 bases from J, with 9 bases in between. The CDR3 contains 13 residues. CDR3 DNA: TGTGCCAGTAGTATAATGGGGTCGGAGACCCAGTACTTC. Amino acids: CASSIMGSETQYF. The variable domain in full, completed from reference TRBV19 and TRBJ2-5, reads DGGITQSPKYLFRKEGQNVTLSCEQNLNHDAMYWYRQDPGQGLRLIYYSQIVNDFQKGDIAEGYSVSREKKESFPLTVTSAQKNPTAFYLCASSIMGSETQYFGPGTRLLVL.